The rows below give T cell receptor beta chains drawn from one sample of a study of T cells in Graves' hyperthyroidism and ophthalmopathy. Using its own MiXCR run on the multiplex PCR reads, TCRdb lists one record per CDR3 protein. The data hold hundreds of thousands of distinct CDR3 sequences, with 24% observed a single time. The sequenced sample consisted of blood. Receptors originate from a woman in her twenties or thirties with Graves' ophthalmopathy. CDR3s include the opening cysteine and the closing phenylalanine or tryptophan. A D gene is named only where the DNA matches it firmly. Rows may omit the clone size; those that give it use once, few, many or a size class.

CASSVLPAADTQYF	TGTGCCAGCAGTGTCCTGCCAGCGGCAGATACGCAGTATTTT	-	TRBJ2-3	TRBV2	-
CSGRWGSYEQYF	TGCAGTGGCCGTTGGGGTTCCTACGAGCAGTACTTC	many	TRBJ2-7	TRBV20-1	-
CASSLLTSGGETQYF	TGTGCCAGCAGCCTACTGACTAGCGGGGGTGAGACCCAGTACTTC	-	TRBJ2-5	TRBV12-3/TRBV12-4	TRBD2
CASSSMRLGNIQYF	TGTGCCAGCAGTTCGATGAGGTTGGGAAACATTCAGTACTTC	-	TRBJ2-4	TRBV12-3/TRBV12-4	-
CASSKQTGYATETQYF	TGTGCCAGCAGCAAACAGACAGGATATGCTACAGAGACCCAGTACTTC	-	TRBJ2-5	TRBV9	-
CASKTGAGNTIYF	TGTGCCAGCAAGACAGGGGCCGGAAACACCATATATTTT	-	TRBJ1-3	TRBV6-1	TRBD1
CATRFGWGIENTIYF	TGTGCCACCCGGTTTGGGTGGGGGATTGAAAACACCATATATTTT	many	TRBJ1-3	TRBV6-1	-
CASSVVGVPYQETQYF	TGTGCCAGCAGCGTAGTTGGCGTGCCGTACCAAGAGACCCAGTACTTC	many	TRBJ2-5	TRBV9	-
CASREGLAFTGELFF	TGTGCCAGCAGGGAGGGACTAGCGTTCACCGGGGAGCTGTTTTTT	few	TRBJ2-2	TRBV12-3/TRBV12-4	TRBD2
CASSLGPGTDYGYTF	TGTGCCAGCAGCCTCGGACCAGGGACAGACTATGGCTACACCTTC	many	TRBJ1-2	TRBV7-2	TRBD1
CASSKNSGRASYEQYF	TGTGCCAGCAGTAAAAATAGCGGGAGGGCCTCCTACGAGCAGTACTTC	-	TRBJ2-7	TRBV12-3/TRBV12-4	TRBD2
CASSRTGHNGYTF	TGTGCCAGCAGTCGGACAGGGCATAACGGCTACACCTTC	many	TRBJ1-2	TRBV12-3/TRBV12-4	TRBD1